The 22 T cell receptor beta chains given below trace back to one sample, sequenced in a study of human T cells and chemical hapten exposure. One entry per CDR3 protein results from TCRdb running MiXCR on the RACE reads. The sample includes 89,000 or so distinct CDR3 sequences, roughly 8.5% seen only once; the top ten take 2% to 3%. Indicated time point: pre-sensitization, week 0. Treatment reported: therapeutic diphenylcyclopropenone sensitization with weekly scalp DPC. The material sequenced was whole blood, taken in connection with sensitization to the hapten diphenylcyclopropenone (DPC). The origin of the receptors is a man aged 35 to 55 with alopecia areata. Some clones in this sample may be carry-over from other donors' samples.

V and J are TRBV29-1 and TRBJ1-5; tentative D call: TRBD1 (6 bases). The CDR3 loop spans 13 amino acids. Germline V gene data show CDR1 as SQVTM and CDR2 as ANQGSEA. The V end was cut by 7 bases, the J end by 4 bases, with 14 bases between. In DNA form, the CDR3 reads TGCAGCGCCCTATCCCAGGGGAATCAGCCCCAGCATTTT. Translated, it gives CSALSQGNQPQHF.

The genes are TRBV11-1 and TRBJ2-2; D tentatively reads TRBD1 or TRBD2 (5 bases each). In germline, CDR1 is SGHAT, CDR2 FQDESV (reference sequence). Trimming took 3 bases from V and 2 from J, leaving 16 bases between them. CDR3 length: 17 residues. CDR3 bases: TGTGCCAGCAGCTTCTCTACGTGGGACCCTAACACCGGGGAGCTGTTTTTT. Its protein is CASSFSTWDPNTGELFF.

The rearrangement joins TRBV5-4 to TRBJ2-5; 10 bases fit TRBD1. Trimming took 3 bases from V and 4 from J; bases not matched to a gene: 3. From germline, CDR1 is SGHNT and CDR2 YYREEE (reference sequence). CDR3 length: 14 residues. CDR3 nucleotide sequence: TGTGCCAGCAGCTCCGGGACAGGGGCAGAGACCCAGTACTTC. This codes for CASSSGTGAETQYF. The full variable domain, with the rest looked up from reference TRBV5-4 and TRBJ2-5, is ETGVTQSPTHLIKTRGQQVTLRCSSQSGHNTVSWYQQALGQGPQFIFQYYREEENGRGNFPPRFSGLQFPNYSSELNVNALELDDSALYLCASSSGTGAETQYFGPGTRLLVL.

The chain uses TRBV4-2 and TRBJ2-7; D gene uncertain. Germline V gene lookup returns CDR1 LGHNA and CDR2 YNFKEQ. This CDR3 spans 13 amino acids. Trimming shortened V by 2 bases and J by 2 bases, and 7 bases separated the two germline ends. CDR3 DNA: TGTGCCAGCAGCCAACGTGGTCCCTACGAGCAGTACTTC. It codes for CASSQRGPYEQYF.

This clonotype was detected many times. This sequence joins TRBV29-1 and TRBJ2-1, with 7 bases that match TRBD2. The CDR3 runs to 15 residues. Germline lookup yields CDR1 SQVTM and CDR2 ANQGSEA. After removal of 5 bases from V and 6 bases from J, the junction contained 13 bases not matched to a gene. Written as DNA, the CDR3 is TGCAGCGTTCCTTTAGACGGGAGGCGACGCAATGAGCAGTTCTTC. This gives the protein CSVPLDGRRRNEQFF.

The genes are TRBV12-3 or TRBV12-4 and TRBJ2-3; a possible D gene is TRBD1 (6 bases). V dropped 7 bases and J dropped 4 bases, with 24 bases sitting between them. The CDR3 has 17 residues. The CDR3 nucleotides read TGTGCCAGCACCCACCAGACGGGAAGCAGGGGCGCAGATACGCAGTATTTT. Its protein is CASTHQTGSRGADTQYF.

This clonotype was seen at least ten times. The chain couples TRBV5-1 to TRBJ2-3; no reliable D call. Trimming shortened V by 2 bases and J by 2 bases, and 12 bases separated the two germline ends. Germline V gives CDR1 SGHRS, CDR2 YFSETQ. The CDR3 consists of 15 residues. The CDR3 nucleotides are TGCGCCAGCAGCTTTGGTCAGCCTAACACAGATACGCAGTATTTT. Its translation: CASSFGQPNTDTQYF.

Ten or more counts support this clonotype. The chain uses TRBV3-1 and TRBJ2-1; 7 bases fit TRBD1. CDR1 and CDR2 from the germline V gene are LGHDT and YNNKEL (reference sequence). The V segment lost 1 base and the J segment 4 bases; nucleotides outside the gene matches: 7. This CDR3 spans 16 amino acids. As DNA, the CDR3 is TGTGCCAGCAGCCAAGCCGGGACAGCCCGTTACAATGAGCAGTTCTTC. Its translation: CASSQAGTARYNEQFF.

This clonotype was observed a few times. The chain has TRBV27 and TRBJ1-4; 9 bases are a match to TRBD1. CDR1 and CDR2 from the germline V gene are MNHEY and SMNVEV (reference sequence). This CDR3 has 15 amino acids. The junction had 6 bases not matched to a gene; V was cut back by 4 bases and J by 6 bases. CDR3 sequence reads: CASSSYRGRDEKLFF. The CDR3 bases are TGTGCCAGCAGTTCCTACAGGGGGCGGGATGAAAAACTGTTTTTT.

Only a few counts were recorded for this clonotype. V and J are TRBV6-4 and TRBJ2-1; D is possibly TRBD1 or TRBD2 (6 bases each). The germline gives CDR1 MRHNA, CDR2 SNTAGT. Trimming took 6 bases from V and 7 from J, leaving 16 bases between them. The CDR3 is 14 residues long. Here the CDR3 reads CASRDTSRGNEQFF. CDR3 bases: TGTGCCAGCAGGGATACTAGCAGGGGTAATGAGCAGTTCTTC.

This clonotype was seen a handful of times. The chain links TRBV20-1 to TRBJ1-5; D not certain. Trimming shortened V by 3 bases and J by 0 bases, and 6 bases separated the two germline ends. The V gene's germline CDR1 is DFQATT and CDR2 SNEGSKA (reference sequence). The CDR3 runs 13 residues. The CDR3 region is CSARDSSNQPQHF. CDR3 nucleotides: TGCAGTGCTAGGGACTCTAGCAATCAGCCCCAGCATTTT.

In this sample, this clonotype turned up many times. This chain links TRBV18 with TRBJ1-2; 8 bases map to TRBD1. Germline assignment: CDR1 KGHSH and CDR2 LQKENI. CDR3 length equals 17 residues. J was trimmed by 1 base and V by 5 bases; bases with no gene match: 12. DNA for the CDR3: TGTGCCAGCTCAAGTCCCGACAGGGGTTCGCTTAACTATGGCTACACCTTC. This gives the protein CASSSPDRGSLNYGYTF.

This clonotype was counted only a few times. The chain is built from TRBV27 and TRBJ1-6; tentatively, D is TRBD1 (6 bases). This CDR3 is 17 amino acids long. Germline CDR1 MNHEY, CDR2 SMNVEV (reference sequence). With 0 bases removed from V and 9 bases from J, the gap between germline ends came to 18 bases. CDR3: CASSLSVWGGAGSPLHF. The CDR3, as DNA: TGTGCCAGCAGTTTATCGGTCTGGGGGGGCGCAGGTTCACCCCTCCACTTT.

This clonotype was counted many times. The chain is built from TRBV28 and TRBJ1-3; D is undetermined. The CDR3 runs 12 residues. CDR1 is MDHEN, CDR2 SYDVKM, per germline. Trimming pared 2 bases from V and 5 bases from J, leaving 4 bases between. CDR3 protein: CASSLPRNTIYF. In nucleotides, the CDR3 is TGTGCCAGCAGTTTACCGAGAAACACCATATATTTT.

This clonotype has a handful of counts. The J gene is TRBJ2-1, the V gene TRBV5-1, with D tentatively TRBD1 or TRBD2 (5 bases each). Germline V gene sequence: CDR1 SGHRS, CDR2 YFSETQ. CDR3 length: 15 residues. Trimming removed 7 bases at V and 0 bases at J, with 14 bases between. The CDR3 sequence: CASFPGAGSYNEQFF. DNA of the CDR3: TGCGCCAGCTTCCCCGGGGCGGGCTCCTACAATGAGCAGTTCTTC. The full variable domain, completed using reference TRBV5-1 and TRBJ2-1, is KAGVTQTPRYLIKTRGQQVTLSCSPISGHRSVSWYQQTPGQGLQFLFEYFSETQRNKGNFPGRFSGRQFSNSRSEMNVSTLELGDSALYLCASFPGAGSYNEQFFGPGTRLTVL.

This clonotype was recorded at least ten times. The germline gene is not matched at one end of the junction; a read error may be the cause. The genes are TRBV7-9 and TRBJ1-1, with D unclear. This CDR3 comprises 14 residues. The germline gives CDR1 SEHNR, CDR2 FQNEAQ (reference sequence). The CDR3 is CASSLAGSNTEAFF. CDR3 nucleotide sequence: TGTGCCAGCAGCCTAGCGGGCAGTAACACTGAAGCTTTCTTT.

The table lists this clonotype with a few counts. The chain couples TRBV6-2 or TRBV6-3 to TRBJ2-3; 8 bases agree with TRBD2. This CDR3 has 16 residues. The ends lost 8 bases at V and 4 bases at J; junction bases unmatched: 14. The V gene's germline CDR1 is MNHEY and CDR2 SVGEGT. CDR3 coding DNA: TGTGCCAGCCCCCCGGCCAGCGGGAGAGATTCAGATACGCAGTATTTT. Translation gives CASPPASGRDSDTQYF.

The rearrangement links TRBV11-1 to TRBJ2-3; D might be TRBD2 (5 bases). V shed 6 bases and J shed 4 bases, with 23 bases lying between them. The CDR3 covers 17 residues. Germline V gives CDR1 SGHAT, CDR2 FQDESV (reference sequence). The CDR3 here is CASRPGGRGWDPDTQYF. Written as DNA, the CDR3 is TGTGCCAGCAGGCCAGGAGGACGGGGATGGGATCCAGATACGCAGTATTTT.

There are many counts of this clonotype. The V gene is TRBV12-3 or TRBV12-4, the J gene TRBJ1-5, with D unclear. The CDR3 consists of 14 residues. V was shortened by 3 bases and J by 3 bases, with 9 bases between the two germline ends. CDR3 DNA sequence: TGTGCCAGCAGTTTTATCAGCGTCAATCAGCCCCAGCATTTT. It translates to CASSFISVNQPQHF.

The chain joins TRBV5-1 to TRBJ2-3; TRBD2 matches 11 bases. This CDR3 has 15 amino acids. Looked up from germline, CDR1 is SGHRS and CDR2 is YFSETQ. The junction had 4 bases not matched to a gene; V was cut back by 2 bases and J by 5 bases. Here the CDR3 reads CASSLLAGEGDTQYF. DNA of the CDR3: TGCGCCAGCAGCTTACTAGCGGGAGAGGGAGATACGCAGTATTTT. The variable domain in full, completed from reference TRBV5-1 and TRBJ2-3, reads KAGVTQTPRYLIKTRGQQVTLSCSPISGHRSVSWYQQTPGQGLQFLFEYFSETQRNKGNFPGRFSGRQFSNSRSEMNVSTLELGDSALYLCASSLLAGEGDTQYFGPGTRLTVL.

The chain is built from TRBV19 and TRBJ2-3; 9 bases line up with TRBD2. The germline V gene encodes CDR1 LNHDA and CDR2 SQIVND (reference sequence). The junction had 14 bases not matched to a gene; V was cut back by 2 bases and J by 5 bases. CDR3 size: 18 residues. This CDR3 reads CASSIISVAGVGGDTQYF. The DNA for the CDR3 is TGTGCCAGTAGTATAATTTCGGTAGCGGGAGTTGGCGGAGATACGCAGTATTTT. The variable domain in full, with the rest retrieved from reference TRBV19 and TRBJ2-3, is DGGITQSPKYLFRKEGQNVTLSCEQNLNHDAMYWYRQDPGQGLRLIYYSQIVNDFQKGDIAEGYSVSREKKESFPLTVTSAQKNPTAFYLCASSIISVAGVGGDTQYFGPGTRLTVL.

This clonotype was detected a few times. The genes are TRBV10-3 and TRBJ2-3; D not resolved. Germline CDR1 and CDR2: ENHRY and SYGVKD. The CDR3 totals 14 residues. V lost 4 bases and J lost 2, with 10 bases in between. As DNA, the CDR3 is TGTGCCATCAGTGGTGTCCATAACACAGATACGCAGTATTTT. It yields the protein CAISGVHNTDTQYF.